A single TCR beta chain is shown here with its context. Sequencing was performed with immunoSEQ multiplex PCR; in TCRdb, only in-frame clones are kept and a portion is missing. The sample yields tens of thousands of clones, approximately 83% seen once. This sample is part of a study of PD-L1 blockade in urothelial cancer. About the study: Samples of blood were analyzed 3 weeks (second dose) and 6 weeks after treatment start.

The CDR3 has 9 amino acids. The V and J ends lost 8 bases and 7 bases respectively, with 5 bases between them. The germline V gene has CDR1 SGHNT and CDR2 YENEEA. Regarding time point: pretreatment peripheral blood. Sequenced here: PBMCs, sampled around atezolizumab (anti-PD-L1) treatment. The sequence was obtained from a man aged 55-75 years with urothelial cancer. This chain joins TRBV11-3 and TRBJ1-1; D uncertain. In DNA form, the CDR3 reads TGTGCCAGCGTAATTGAAGCTTTCTTT. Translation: CASVIEAFF.